These 19 T cell receptor beta chains came from one sample sequenced in a study of CD8+ T cells in alopecia areata (dated by TCRdb to the late 2010s). Library preparation used the immunoSEQ multiplex PCR assay. To provide template for TCR sequencing, every sample had RNA extracted and reverse transcribed into cDNA. Entries here come from immuneACCESS through TCRdb and include only in-frame sequences with V and J called. Some clones fail to appear in such tables; in the studies checked, an unresolved V gene covers under half of the shortfall, and the cause of the remainder is unknown. Here the sample has some 180,000 clones; 63% occur a single time. Together, the top ten hold around 1.6% of the sample. The time point label, read with the paper, signifies: baseline before oral tofacitinib. The sample was CD4+ T cells sorted from blood, taken at week 0. These receptors all come from a human donor with alopecia areata.

The chain carries TRBV6-5 and TRBJ2-7; TRBD1 agrees at 7 bases. Per germline, CDR1 MNHEY and CDR2 SVGAGI. V lost 6 bases and J lost 6; bases outside the gene matches: 2. The CDR3 covers 11 residues. The CDR3 reads CASRQGSEQYF. CDR3 nucleotide sequence: TGTGCCAGCAGACAGGGGAGCGAGCAGTACTTC.

The J gene is TRBJ2-3, the V gene TRBV11-1; 12 bases map to TRBD2. CDR1 SGHAT and CDR2 FQDESV come from the germline V gene (reference sequence). V shed 4 bases, J shed 1 base, and the junction held 3 bases outside the gene matches. This CDR3 is 16 amino acids long. DNA for the CDR3: TGTGCCAGCAGCTACCGGACTAGCGGGGGCACAGATACGCAGTATTTT. Translating it yields CASSYRTSGGTDTQYF.

This clone was counted between two and nine times. The chain uses TRBV30 and TRBJ2-2, with D perhaps matching TRBD2 (6 bases). Germline CDR1 and CDR2: GTSNPN and SVGIG (reference sequence). The CDR3 is 15 amino acids. V was shortened by 6 bases and J by 5 bases, with 19 bases between the two germline ends. The chain's CDR3 is CACLAVEGITGELFF. The DNA of the CDR3 is TGTGCCTGTTTAGCGGTTGAGGGCATTACCGGGGAGCTGTTTTTT.

The rearrangement joins TRBV29-1 to TRBJ1-1; possible D gene TRBD1, 6 bases. Deletions cut 7 bases from V and 1 base from J, with 13 bases between. This CDR3 is 13 amino acids long. Germline CDR1 reads SQVTM; CDR2 reads ANQGSEA. CDR3 region: CSGYRVTNTEAFF. The CDR3 DNA reads TGCAGCGGATACAGGGTGACGAACACTGAAGCTTTCTTT.

A few counts support this clone. CDR3 sequence (DNA): TGCAGCGTTCCGAAACCCAGGGGTTCTTCGGTAAATGAGCAGTTCTTC. As protein: CSVPKPRGSSVNEQFF. V is TRBV29-1 and J is TRBJ2-1; weak D call: TRBD1 (6 bases). V was pared by 5 bases and J by 7 bases, with 24 bases between. The CDR3 is 16 residues long. Germline V gives CDR1 SQVTM, CDR2 ANQGSEA.

This clone appeared many times. The V and J genes are TRBV5-6 and TRBJ2-3, with 8 bases lining up with TRBD2. Looked up from germline, CDR1 is SGHDT and CDR2 is YYEEEE. Unmatched junction bases numbered 7, after V lost 0 bases and J lost 4 bases. This CDR3 contains 16 residues. The CDR3, as DNA: TGTGCCAGCAGCTTGGCGAGCGGGGGTAATCCAGATACGCAGTATTTT. This gives the protein CASSLASGGNPDTQYF.

This clone was observed a few times. The chain is built from TRBV10-3 and TRBJ2-5; D is possibly TRBD1 (6 bases). The CDR3 runs to 12 residues. The germline V and J ends were trimmed by 10 bases and 0 bases, with 9 bases remaining between them. Germline V gene data show CDR1 as ENHRY and CDR2 as SYGVKD. The CDR3, as DNA: TGTGCCACCACAGGGAACCAAGAGACCCAGTACTTC. This sequence encodes CATTGNQETQYF.

The V call is TRBV2, the J call TRBJ2-6; 7 nucleotides align to TRBD1. Germline trimming cut 7 bases from V and 4 bases from J; bases unmatched to any gene: 7. The V gene's germline CDR1 is SNHLY and CDR2 FYNNEI. The CDR3 spans 15 residues. This CDR3 reads CASTGDRAGANVLTF. The DNA of the CDR3 is TGTGCCAGCACCGGAGACAGGGCAGGGGCCAACGTCCTGACTTTC.

The chain employs TRBV6-5 and TRBJ2-6; D is uncertain. Trimming left V 7 bases short and J 0 bases short, with 4 bases between. Germline V gene lookup returns CDR1 MNHEY and CDR2 SVGAGI. This CDR3 contains 13 residues. The CDR3 sequence is CASTRSGANVLTF. The CDR3 region has the DNA TGTGCCAGCACCCGCTCTGGGGCCAACGTCCTGACTTTC.

This clone showed up just a few times. The chain's CDR3 is CASSLQGVAETQYF. CDR3 sequence (DNA): TGTGCCAGCAGCTTACAGGGGGTGGCGGAGACCCAGTACTTC. This rearrangement joins TRBV7-8 to TRBJ2-5; 7 nucleotides agree with TRBD1. V was pared by 2 bases and J by 5 bases, with 5 bases of the junction left unmatched. Germline loops: CDR1 SGHVS, CDR2 FQNEAQ. This CDR3 contains 14 residues.

This clone was counted between two and nine times. The chain employs TRBV15 and TRBJ2-3; 13 positions match TRBD2. In germline, CDR1 is LNHNV, CDR2 YYDKDF (reference sequence). V trimming: 5 bases; J trimming: 6 bases; junction bases outside the gene matches: 11. The CDR3 has 17 amino acids. In DNA, the CDR3 is TGTGCCACCAGCTCCCCGCCCGGGACTAGCGGGGCTGATACGCAGTATTTT. Translation gives CATSSPPGTSGADTQYF.

The chain recombines TRBV2 with TRBJ2-1; TRBD1 might be the D (5 bases). CDR3 length equals 14 residues. Germline loops: CDR1 SNHLY, CDR2 FYNNEI. With 5 bases removed from V and 5 bases from J, the gap between germline ends came to 13 bases. CDR3 region: CASSWGLANNEQFF. The CDR3 DNA reads as TGTGCCAGCAGTTGGGGCCTGGCTAACAATGAGCAGTTCTTC.

DNA for the CDR3: TGCGCCAGCAGCCAAGTAGGGACTAGCGGCAACGAGCAGTTCTTC. Residues: CASSQVGTSGNEQFF. The chain recombines TRBV4-3 with TRBJ2-1; the match to TRBD2 covers 11 bases. The length of the CDR3 is 15 residues. Germline V gene sequence: CDR1 LGHNA, CDR2 YSLEER. Trimming took 1 base from V and 10 from J; bases not matched to a gene: 6.

This clone has only one observation. The chain couples TRBV6-6 to TRBJ2-5, with unresolved D. This CDR3 is built from 14 residues. CDR1 and CDR2 (germline): MNHNY, SVGAGI (reference sequence). V was trimmed by 8 bases and J by 2 bases, leaving 15 bases between them. CDR3 in DNA: TGTGCCAGCGCTCGTAGGCTCGGGCAAGAGACCCAGTACTTC. Protein sequence: CASARRLGQETQYF.

This clone turned up a few times. The chain uses TRBV30 and TRBJ1-2, with 7 bases matching TRBD1. The V gene end was trimmed by 3 bases and the J gene end by 4 bases; junction bases not matched to a gene: 5. Germline V gene sequence: CDR1 GTSNPN, CDR2 SVGIG (reference sequence). The length of the CDR3 is 13 residues. The CDR3 loop reads CAWSADRAYGYTF. The CDR3 DNA follows: TGTGCCTGGAGCGCAGACAGGGCCTATGGCTACACCTTC.

This chain links TRBV30 with TRBJ1-2; no firm D call. The length of the CDR3 is 12 residues. Germline assignment: CDR1 GTSNPN and CDR2 SVGIG (reference sequence). Trimming took 5 bases from V and 2 from J, leaving 9 bases between them. The CDR3 sequence is CAWQQLNYGYTF. CDR3 sequence (DNA): TGTGCCTGGCAACAGCTAAACTATGGCTACACCTTC.

The rearrangement uses TRBV12-5 and TRBJ2-3, with a possible D match to TRBD2 (5 bases). The CDR3 runs to 15 residues. The germline V and J ends were trimmed by 0 bases and 8 bases, with 15 bases remaining between them. Germline V lookup: CDR1 LGHNT, CDR2 FRNRAP. The CDR3 is CASGLVRGPTGTQYF. The CDR3 bases are TGTGCTAGTGGTTTGGTAAGAGGGCCCACGGGTACGCAGTATTTT.

This clone has just one count. Other DNA sequences in this sample translate to the same CDR3. J is TRBJ1-5 and V is TRBV29-1; D is unclear. Germline V gene data show CDR1 as SQVTM and CDR2 as ANQGSEA. Trimming left V 4 bases short and J 0 bases short, with 4 bases between. The CDR3 covers 12 residues. DNA of the CDR3: TGCAGCGTTGGGGATAGCAATCAGCCCCAGCATTTT. It specifies CSVGDSNQPQHF.

This chain joins TRBV5-4 and TRBJ2-5, with a weak D call TRBD1 (5 bases). The CDR3 sequence is 14 residues long. Germline CDR1 SGHNT, CDR2 YYREEE (reference sequence). Deletions cut 2 bases from V and 1 base from J, with 9 bases between. This chain's CDR3 is CASSFRDTQETQYF. Written as DNA, the CDR3 is TGTGCCAGCAGCTTCAGGGATACCCAAGAGACCCAGTACTTC.